This TCR beta chain was documented in a study of shared clonotypes between healthy human individuals. Germline V CDR1 and CDR2: SQVTM, ANQGSEA. The V and J ends lost 7 bases and 4 bases respectively, with 5 bases between them. The length of the CDR3 is 10 residues. On this clone itself: Distinct nucleotide sequences in the sample also encode this CDR3.

Terminally differentiated effector memory CD45RA+ cells were excluded from the naive CD8 cells, which were CD45RO-negative and positively selected for CCR7. Deep level was the assay's run setting. Source study methods: Filtering differed, since immunoSEQ gave only junction sequences and no quality scores. Repertoires were generated with immunoSEQ multiplex PCR, while TCRdb's copy carries only in-frame clones and drops some. V and J calls and clone size come straight from that table; D and trimming were deduced from the DNA. Of 2 million to 2.5 million clones listed, 93% are singletons. This chain uses TRBV29-1 with TRBJ2-1, with D unclear. The receptor comes from a man in his late teens or twenties in good health. Some clones in this sample may be carry-over from other donors' samples. Sequenced material: naive CD8+ T cells from PBMCs. For the CDR3, the DNA is TGCAGCGGGATATACAATGAGCAGTTCTTC. Encoded protein: CSGIYNEQFF.